This T cell receptor (beta chain) emerged from a study of T cells in Graves' hyperthyroidism and ophthalmopathy. Regions amplified from RNA transcripts were the TCR beta CDR3 regions. First-round RT-PCR targeting the TCR CDR3 was performed with the HTBI primer set. From the multiplex PCR reads, TCRdb called clonotypes with MiXCR, one entry per CDR3 protein. This table holds around 500,000 distinct CDR3 sequences, 13% to 15% found once. V shed 2 bases, J shed 8 bases, and the junction held 3 bases outside the gene matches. The length of the CDR3 is 14 residues. Germline V gene sequence: CDR1 GTSNPN, CDR2 SVGIG (reference sequence). This clonotype was found a few times.

The TCR comes from a woman in her forties with Graves' hyperthyroidism. The sequenced sample consisted of blood. V and J are TRBV30 and TRBJ2-1, with 13 nucleotides matching TRBD2. In DNA form, the CDR3 reads TGTGCCTGGAGTCCCGGACTAGCGGGAGATGAGCAGTTCTTC. Translation: CAWSPGLAGDEQFF.